Listed below are T cell receptor beta chains from one sample, sequenced in a study of glioma-infiltrating T cells after dendritic cell vaccination. This table comes from immunoSEQ multiplex PCR, and its TCRdb copy is limited to in-frame clones, with some not included. The sample comprises about 87,000 clones, roughly four fifths of which are singletons, and approximately 6.6% rests with the top ten. This specimen was blood, taken after dendritic cell vaccination. Every receptor here comes from a human donor with glioblastoma. The CDR3 runs from the conserved cysteine through the conserved F or W. D genes are given only for firm matches. Clone size is shown for a subset of rows, as once, few, many or a class of expanded clone.

D gene: .
clone size: .
V gene: TRBV9
J gene: TRBJ2-2
CDR3 protein: CASSVASDGGELFF
CDR3 DNA: TGTGCCAGCAGCGTAGCTAGTGATGGCGGGGAGCTGTTTTTT

D gene: TRBD1
clone size: .
V gene: TRBV5-6
J gene: TRBJ2-5
CDR3 protein: CASITQDREETQYF
CDR3 DNA: TGTGCCAGCATCACCCAGGACAGGGAAGAGACCCAGTACTTC

D gene: .
clone size: .
V gene: TRBV29-1
J gene: TRBJ1-6
CDR3 protein: CSVQVKDNSPLHF
CDR3 DNA: TGCAGCGTTCAGGTTAAGGATAATTCACCCCTCCACTTT

D gene: .
clone size: .
V gene: TRBV5-1
J gene: TRBJ1-2
CDR3 protein: CASSLESGQPPYGYTF
CDR3 DNA: TGCGCCAGCAGCTTGGAGAGTGGGCAACCCCCCTATGGCTACACCTTC

D gene: .
clone size: .
V gene: TRBV18
J gene: TRBJ1-5
CDR3 protein: CASREVGPQHF
CDR3 DNA: TGTGCCAGCCGGGAGGTTGGGCCCCAGCATTTT

D gene: .
clone size: .
V gene: TRBV6-5
J gene: TRBJ2-2
CDR3 protein: CASSPASVRTGELFF
CDR3 DNA: TGTGCCAGCAGTCCTGCTAGCGTACGCACCGGGGAGCTGTTTTTT

D gene: .
clone size: .
V gene: TRBV21-1
J gene: TRBJ2-3
CDR3 protein: CASSKGARGAGCTDTQYF
CDR3 DNA: TGTGCCAGCAGCAAAGGGGCCCGAGGAGCGGGGTGCACAGATACGCAGTATTTT

D gene: .
clone size: .
V gene: TRBV30
J gene: TRBJ2-7
CDR3 protein: CAWGTTYYEQYF
CDR3 DNA: TGTGCCTGGGGTACTACGTACTACGAGCAGTACTTC

D gene: TRBD1
clone size: .
V gene: TRBV7-6
J gene: TRBJ1-6
CDR3 protein: CASSSQGNNSPLHF
CDR3 DNA: TGTGCCAGCAGCTCACAGGGGAATAATTCACCCCTCCACTTT

D gene: TRBD1
clone size: .
V gene: TRBV5-4
J gene: TRBJ1-2
CDR3 protein: CASISRDSFNYGYTF
CDR3 DNA: TGTGCCAGCATCTCAAGGGACAGTTTTAACTATGGCTACACCTTC

D gene: .
clone size: .
V gene: TRBV4-1
J gene: TRBJ1-2
CDR3 protein: CASSPGATLYGYTF
CDR3 DNA: TGCGCCAGCAGCCCAGGGGCCACCTTATATGGCTACACCTTC

D gene: .
clone size: .
V gene: TRBV7-8
J gene: TRBJ1-5
CDR3 protein: CASSLELPGNQPQHF
CDR3 DNA: TGTGCCAGCAGCTTAGAACTGCCGGGCAATCAGCCCCAGCATTTT

D gene: TRBD1
clone size: .
V gene: TRBV29-1
J gene: TRBJ1-5
CDR3 protein: CSVGQGNQPQHF
CDR3 DNA: TGCAGCGTAGGACAGGGCAATCAGCCCCAGCATTTT

D gene: .
clone size: few
V gene: TRBV6-5
J gene: TRBJ1-6
CDR3 protein: CASSYGRENSPLHF
CDR3 DNA: TGTGCCAGCAGTTACGGCAGGGAAAATTCACCCCTCCACTTT

D gene: .
clone size: .
V gene: TRBV9
J gene: TRBJ2-3
CDR3 protein: CASSVEYRGDTQYF
CDR3 DNA: TGTGCCAGCAGCGTAGAGTACCGAGGAGATACGCAGTATTTT

D gene: TRBD1
clone size: .
V gene: TRBV18
J gene: TRBJ2-7
CDR3 protein: CASSPPLQGYEQYF
CDR3 DNA: TGTGCCAGCTCACCCCCTTTACAGGGGTACGAGCAGTACTTC

D gene: TRBD2
clone size: .
V gene: TRBV7-3
J gene: TRBJ2-5
CDR3 protein: CASSIGRDGAQYF
CDR3 DNA: TGTGCCAGCAGCATAGGGAGGGATGGCGCCCAGTACTTC

D gene: .
clone size: .
V gene: TRBV4-3
J gene: TRBJ1-3
CDR3 protein: CASSLNTGSPDGNTIYF
CDR3 DNA: TGCGCCAGCAGCCTAAATACAGGGAGCCCAGACGGAAACACCATATATTTT

D gene: .
clone size: .
V gene: TRBV5-6
J gene: TRBJ2-5
CDR3 protein: CASTTLRRIETQYF
CDR3 DNA: TGTGCCAGCACAACTTTACGAAGAATCGAGACCCAGTACTTC

D gene: .
clone size: few
V gene: TRBV2
J gene: TRBJ1-1
CDR3 protein: CASSIRQAAF
CDR3 DNA: TGTGCCAGCAGTATACGACAGGCCGCTTTT

D gene: TRBD1
clone size: .
V gene: TRBV19
J gene: TRBJ1-4
CDR3 protein: CASSDEDRANEKLFF
CDR3 DNA: TGTGCCAGTAGTGATGAGGACAGGGCTAATGAAAAACTGTTTTTT

D gene: .
clone size: .
V gene: TRBV7-6
J gene: TRBJ1-2
CDR3 protein: CASSPRSAGLGYTF
CDR3 DNA: TGTGCCAGCAGCCCCAGATCCGCGGGTCTTGGCTACACCTTC

D gene: .
clone size: .
V gene: TRBV6-1
J gene: TRBJ1-1
CDR3 protein: CASSVVQGNTEAFF
CDR3 DNA: TGTGCCAGCAGTGTTGTACAGGGTAACACTGAAGCTTTCTTT

D gene: .
clone size: .
V gene: TRBV7-2
J gene: TRBJ2-7
CDR3 protein: CASSLGITGDILYF
CDR3 DNA: TGTGCCAGCAGCCTAGGAATAACCGGGGACATCCTGTACTTC

D gene: TRBD1
clone size: .
V gene: TRBV15
J gene: TRBJ1-1
CDR3 protein: CATSRDFLGTGTEAFF
CDR3 DNA: TGTGCCACCAGCAGAGATTTTCTGGGGACAGGGACTGAAGCTTTCTTT

D gene: .
clone size: .
V gene: TRBV19
J gene: TRBJ1-2
CDR3 protein: CASSPNRVGYTF
CDR3 DNA: TGTGCCAGTAGTCCGAACCGGGTTGGCTACACCTTC

D gene: .
clone size: .
V gene: TRBV2
J gene: TRBJ1-6
CDR3 protein: CASSYEQDSPLHF
CDR3 DNA: TGTGCCAGCAGTTACGAGCAAGATTCACCCCTCCACTTT

D gene: .
clone size: .
V gene: TRBV5-4
J gene: TRBJ2-2
CDR3 protein: CASSSAQGNTGELFF
CDR3 DNA: TGTGCCAGCAGCTCGGCACAGGGGAACACCGGGGAGCTGTTTTTT

D gene: .
clone size: .
V gene: TRBV4-2
J gene: TRBJ1-1
CDR3 protein: CASSQAGAGTEAFF
CDR3 DNA: TGTGCCAGCAGCCAAGCAGGGGCCGGGACTGAAGCTTTCTTT

D gene: .
clone size: .
V gene: TRBV7-9
J gene: TRBJ1-1
CDR3 protein: CASNPDTEAFF
CDR3 DNA: TGTGCCAGCAACCCGGACACTGAAGCTTTCTTT

D gene: .
clone size: .
V gene: TRBV9
J gene: TRBJ1-5
CDR3 protein: CASNMNGHSNQPQHF
CDR3 DNA: TGTGCCAGCAACATGAATGGCCATAGCAATCAGCCCCAGCATTTT

D gene: TRBD2
clone size: .
V gene: TRBV5-1
J gene: TRBJ2-5
CDR3 protein: CASSSITPGLAGGDQETQYF
CDR3 DNA: TGCGCCAGCAGCTCGATTACCCCGGGACTAGCGGGGGGGGACCAAGAGACCCAGTACTTC

D gene: .
clone size: once
V gene: TRBV7-9
J gene: TRBJ2-1
CDR3 protein: CASSLVAGALNEQFF
CDR3 DNA: TGTGCCAGCAGCTTAGTTGCGGGGGCCCTCAATGAGCAGTTCTTC

D gene: TRBD1
clone size: .
V gene: TRBV23-1
J gene: TRBJ1-6
CDR3 protein: CASSYHTRDRYSPLHF
CDR3 DNA: TGCGCCAGCAGTTATCATACCCGGGACAGATATTCACCCCTCCACTTT

D gene: .
clone size: .
V gene: TRBV29-1
J gene: TRBJ2-1
CDR3 protein: CSVESQGIQTYNEQFF
CDR3 DNA: TGCAGCGTTGAATCCCAGGGCATACAGACTTACAATGAGCAGTTCTTC

D gene: TRBD2
clone size: .
V gene: TRBV7-9
J gene: TRBJ2-1
CDR3 protein: CASSLTAGGGNEQFF
CDR3 DNA: TGTGCCAGCAGCTTAACAGCGGGGGGAGGCAATGAGCAGTTCTTC

D gene: TRBD2
clone size: .
V gene: TRBV11-2
J gene: TRBJ2-3
CDR3 protein: CASSIVAGEGTQYF
CDR3 DNA: TGTGCCAGCAGTATAGTGGCGGGGGAGGGGACGCAGTATTTT